The clone carrying this TCR beta chain was seen a handful of times. Its target is unknown. Indicated time point: sample taken at primary tumor resection. Sequencing covered unsorted whole RNA taken from tumor, nontumor lung or frozen PBMC. These data come from a study of spatial heterogeneity in lung cancer. Background on the study: Compared with alpha-chain sequences, beta-chain sequences were consistently detected in greater numbers. An average of more than ten raw reads was observed per unique TCR and UMI combination. General study points: Compared with follow-up, resection was when ubiquitous expanded tumor TCRs appeared in blood more.

Unique molecular identifiers tagged every individual TCR cDNA molecule. MiXCR, applied by TCRdb to the 5' RACE reads, yields one record per CDR3 protein. The sample lists about 80,000 distinct CDR3 sequences, more than 15% occurring once. V lost 1 base, J lost 3 bases, and 13 bases lay in between. Per the germline V gene, CDR1 is DFQATT and CDR2 is SNEGSKA (reference sequence). The CDR3 consists of 15 residues. The TCR sequence derives from a male donor with early-stage non-small cell lung cancer. The sample was PBMCs, taken at surgery. J is TRBJ1-5 and V is TRBV20-1; D is undetermined. The CDR3 DNA sequence: TGCAGTGCTAGAGCTCCCAACAGTCCCAATCAGCCCCAGCATTTT. Its translation is CSARAPNSPNQPQHF.